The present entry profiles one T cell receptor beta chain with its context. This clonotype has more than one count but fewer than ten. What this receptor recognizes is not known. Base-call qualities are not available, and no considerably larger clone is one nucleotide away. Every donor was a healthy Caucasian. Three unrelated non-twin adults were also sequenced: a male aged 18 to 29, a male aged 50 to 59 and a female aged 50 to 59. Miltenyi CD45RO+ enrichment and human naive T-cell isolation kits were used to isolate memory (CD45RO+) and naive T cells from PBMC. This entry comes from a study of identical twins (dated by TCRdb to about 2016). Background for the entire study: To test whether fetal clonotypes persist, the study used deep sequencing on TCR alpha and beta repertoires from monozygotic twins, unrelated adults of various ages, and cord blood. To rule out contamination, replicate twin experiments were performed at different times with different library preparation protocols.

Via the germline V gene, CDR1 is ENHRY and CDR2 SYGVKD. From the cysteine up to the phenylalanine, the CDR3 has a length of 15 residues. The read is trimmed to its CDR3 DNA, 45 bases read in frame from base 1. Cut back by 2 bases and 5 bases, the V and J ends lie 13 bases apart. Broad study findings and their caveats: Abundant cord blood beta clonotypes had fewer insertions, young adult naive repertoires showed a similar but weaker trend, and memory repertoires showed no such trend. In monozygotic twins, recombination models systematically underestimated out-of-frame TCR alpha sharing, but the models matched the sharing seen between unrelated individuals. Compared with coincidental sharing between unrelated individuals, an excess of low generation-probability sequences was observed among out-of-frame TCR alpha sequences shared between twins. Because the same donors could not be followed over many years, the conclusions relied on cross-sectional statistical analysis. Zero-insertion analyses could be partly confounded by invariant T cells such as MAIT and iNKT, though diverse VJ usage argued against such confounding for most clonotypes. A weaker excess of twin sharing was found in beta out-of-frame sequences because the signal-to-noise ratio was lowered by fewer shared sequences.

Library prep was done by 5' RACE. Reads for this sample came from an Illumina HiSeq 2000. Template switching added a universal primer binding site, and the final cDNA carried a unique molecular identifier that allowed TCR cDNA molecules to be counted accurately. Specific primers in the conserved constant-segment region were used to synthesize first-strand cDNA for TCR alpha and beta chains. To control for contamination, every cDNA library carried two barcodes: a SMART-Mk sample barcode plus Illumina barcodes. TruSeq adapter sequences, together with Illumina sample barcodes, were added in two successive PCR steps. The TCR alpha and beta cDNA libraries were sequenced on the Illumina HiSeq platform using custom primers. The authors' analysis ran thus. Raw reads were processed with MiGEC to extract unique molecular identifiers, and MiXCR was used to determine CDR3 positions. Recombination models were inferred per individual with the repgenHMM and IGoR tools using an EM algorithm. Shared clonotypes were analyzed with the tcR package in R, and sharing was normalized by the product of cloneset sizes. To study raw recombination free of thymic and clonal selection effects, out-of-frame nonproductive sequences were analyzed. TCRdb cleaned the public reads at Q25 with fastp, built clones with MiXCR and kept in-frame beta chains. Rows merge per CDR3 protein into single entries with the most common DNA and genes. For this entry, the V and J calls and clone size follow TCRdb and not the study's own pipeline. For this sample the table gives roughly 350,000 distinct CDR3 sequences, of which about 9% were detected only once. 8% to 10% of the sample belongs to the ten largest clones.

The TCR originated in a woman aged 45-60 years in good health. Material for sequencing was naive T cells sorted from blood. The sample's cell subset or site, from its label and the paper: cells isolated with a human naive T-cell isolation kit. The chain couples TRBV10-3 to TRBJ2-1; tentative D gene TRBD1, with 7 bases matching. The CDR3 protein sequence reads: CAISEPDRRDNEQFF. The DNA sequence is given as TGTGCCATCAGTGAGCCGGACAGGAGGGACAATGAGCAGTTCTTC.